These T cell receptor beta chains were read from a single sample in a study of regulatory T cells in long-lasting Graves disease. Using its own MiXCR run on the multiplex PCR reads, TCRdb lists one record per CDR3 protein. The table has 400,000 to 500,000 distinct CDR3 sequences, 14% seen once. Another study also made use of these data, one on T cells in Graves' hyperthyroidism and ophthalmopathy.

This sample comprised peripheral blood mononuclear cells (PBMCs), obtained at new diagnosis, from a patient treated with antithyroid drugs. The receptor set was obtained from a woman aged 50 to 65 with Graves disease. Each CDR3 is given without its conserved first and last residue.

CDR3: ASSYPGLAGNTGELF; J: TRBJ2-2; V: TRBV6-5
CDR3: ASSPDRLIGETQY; J: TRBJ2-5; V: TRBV28
CDR3: ASSALAGIGNEQF; J: TRBJ2-1; V: TRBV9
CDR3: ASSPPRDRGEKLF; J: TRBJ1-4; V: TRBV18
CDR3: ASSDRAGDTQY; J: TRBJ2-3; V: TRBV6-4
CDR3: ASSPTGEGGYT; J: TRBJ1-2; V: TRBV7-9
CDR3: ASSFEGTTNEKLF; J: TRBJ1-4; V: TRBV7-9
CDR3: ASSSGSGVNQPQH; J: TRBJ1-5; V: TRBV7-9
CDR3: ASSDSLGQPQH; J: TRBJ1-5; V: TRBV6-4
CDR3: ASNLRRQGGTDTQY; J: TRBJ2-3; V: TRBV28
CDR3: ASSRTHNRGAGELF; J: TRBJ2-2; V: TRBV12-3/TRBV12-4
CDR3: ASSQDFRAGVLPYEQY; J: TRBJ2-7; V: TRBV4-1
CDR3: ASSIAPLADGFYNEQF; J: TRBJ2-1; V: TRBV19
CDR3: AISGGYTEAF; J: TRBJ1-1; V: TRBV30
CDR3: ASRASSGRLSDTQY; J: TRBJ2-3; V: TRBV6-2/TRBV6-3
CDR3: ASSFATGGQY; J: TRBJ2-3; V: TRBV11-2
CDR3: ASSYSWTAHQPQH; J: TRBJ1-5; V: TRBV6-6
CDR3: ASSVNYGYT; J: TRBJ1-2; V: TRBV6-1
CDR3: ASQGAGNEQF; J: TRBJ2-1; V: TRBV2
CDR3: ASSLVPSGTATFTPDTQY; J: TRBJ2-3; V: TRBV7-3
CDR3: ASSPPEMAGSTDTQY; J: TRBJ2-3; V: TRBV18
CDR3: ASSVGTFPGELF; J: TRBJ2-2; V: TRBV9
CDR3: ASSQGVAVISYEQY; J: TRBJ2-7; V: TRBV14
CDR3: ASSVGWSSYNSPLH; J: TRBJ1-6; V: TRBV9
CDR3: SARTPAGQPQH; J: TRBJ1-5; V: TRBV20-1
CDR3: ASNLRDRGLGEQY; J: TRBJ2-7; V: TRBV5-1
CDR3: ASSYDGPGQGYNEQF; J: TRBJ2-1; V: TRBV6-2/TRBV6-3
CDR3: AERSQPQH; J: TRBJ1-5; V: TRBV2
CDR3: ASRGGPMGETQY; J: TRBJ2-5; V: TRBV11-3
CDR3: AWSGQGETDTQY; J: TRBJ2-3; V: TRBV30
CDR3: ASSYSNSPLH; J: TRBJ1-6; V: TRBV6-9
CDR3: ASRSGYNEQF; J: TRBJ2-1; V: TRBV5-1
CDR3: ASSANAVENYGYT; J: TRBJ1-2; V: TRBV11-3
CDR3: ASSLPRLAGYNEQF; J: TRBJ2-1; V: TRBV27
CDR3: SVKTSGDEQF; J: TRBJ2-1; V: TRBV29-1
CDR3: ASSLSLGEDTQY; J: TRBJ2-3; V: TRBV5-4
CDR3: ASSLSGNTGELF; J: TRBJ2-2; V: TRBV7-7
CDR3: ASSPPGGLAGDEQF; J: -; V: TRBV7-6
CDR3: SARDPMGIGNIQY; J: TRBJ2-4; V: TRBV20-1
CDR3: SASERARTDNNEQF; J: TRBJ2-1; V: TRBV20-1
CDR3: ASSLAGTGRKETQY; J: TRBJ2-5; V: TRBV7-9
CDR3: ASSPSPHRVSNYGYT; J: TRBJ1-2; V: TRBV5-6
CDR3: ASSQDEGVEKLF; J: TRBJ1-4; V: TRBV4-1
CDR3: ASSSARGHTEAF; J: TRBJ1-1; V: TRBV28
CDR3: ASSLIGVRIYGYT; J: TRBJ1-2; V: TRBV28
CDR3: ASSPDGVDGYT; J: TRBJ1-2; V: TRBV19
CDR3: AWSRLAVYNEQF; J: TRBJ2-1; V: TRBV30
CDR3: ATSGQGVHEQY; J: TRBJ2-7; V: TRBV24-1
CDR3: ASSVDHTEAF; J: TRBJ1-1; V: TRBV25-1
CDR3: ASSLGQGVHGTEAF; J: TRBJ1-1; V: TRBV28
CDR3: ASSFGEVYNEQF; J: TRBJ2-1; V: TRBV5-1